This is a list of T cell receptor beta chains from one sample in a study of blood T cell repertoires in COVID-19. Here immunoSEQ multiplex PCR was the method, and the copy in TCRdb shows in-frame clones only, minus some. The sample holds 250,000 to 300,000 clones; about 88% are singletons and the top ten take about 10%. Sequenced sample: peripheral blood. These receptors came from a woman between 25 and 40 years old with COVID-19, enrolled during active disease. Each CDR3 is given with its conserved first and last residue. The D gene is left open where the match is weak. Clone size is given for some rows only: seen once, a few or many times, or a class if the clone is expanded.

j_call d_call v_call clone_size cdr3_aa cdr3_nt
TRBJ2-1 - TRBV15 once CATSRDRVHEQFF TGTGCCACCAGCAGAGACAGGGTTCATGAGCAGTTCTTC
TRBJ2-2 TRBD2 TRBV7-3 - CASRPGLAGAGELFF TGTGCCAGCAGACCAGGACTAGCGGGAGCCGGGGAGCTGTTTTTT
TRBJ2-1 TRBD2 TRBV7-2 - CASRPLAGGPHYNEQFF TGTGCCAGCCGGCCGCTAGCGGGAGGACCACACTACAATGAGCAGTTCTTC
TRBJ1-2 - TRBV18 - CASSMGGRANYGYTF TGTGCCAGCTCCATGGGCGGGAGAGCTAACTATGGCTACACCTTC
TRBJ1-1 - TRBV3-1/TRBV3-2 once CASSQAAERTEAFF TGTGCCAGCAGCCAAGCAGCAGAGAGGACTGAAGCTTTCTTT
TRBJ1-1 TRBD1 TRBV5-1 - CASRMGQFTEAFF TGCGCCAGCAGAATGGGACAGTTCACTGAAGCTTTCTTT
TRBJ2-3 TRBD2 TRBV10-3 - CAISAPSGRDQGTQYF TGTGCCATCAGTGCACCTAGCGGGAGAGACCAGGGTACGCAGTATTTT
TRBJ2-7 TRBD2 TRBV5-1 - CASSPGGSLAGAYEQYF TGCGCCAGCAGCCCCGGGGGTAGTCTAGCGGGAGCCTACGAGCAGTACTTC
TRBJ2-1 - TRBV6-2/TRBV6-3 - CASSYSLANNEQFF TGTGCCAGCAGTTACTCGCTGGCCAACAATGAGCAGTTCTTC
TRBJ2-2 TRBD2 TRBV6-4 - CASSDTSGIPGELFF TGTGCCAGCAGTGACACTAGCGGGATCCCCGGGGAGCTGTTTTTT
TRBJ2-1 TRBD2 TRBV3-1/TRBV3-2 - CASSPPGLAGAGDEQFF TGTGCCAGCAGCCCCCCGGGACTAGCGGGAGCCGGAGATGAGCAGTTCTTC
TRBJ2-7 TRBD1 TRBV5-1 - CASSPGTGRTEQYF TGCGCCAGCAGCCCGGGGACAGGGAGGACCGAGCAGTACTTC
TRBJ2-7 - TRBV10-2 - CASRPGAYEQYF TGCGCCAGCAGACCGGGGGCCTACGAGCAGTACTTC
TRBJ1-5 TRBD1 TRBV6-2/TRBV6-3 - CASSYATQGGAQPQHF TGTGCCAGCAGTTACGCAACACAGGGGGGGGCTCAGCCCCAGCATTTT
TRBJ2-7 TRBD2 TRBV28 - CASRSLAGGPYEQYF TGTGCCAGCAGATCACTAGCGGGAGGTCCCTACGAGCAGTACTTC
TRBJ2-3 TRBD2 TRBV5-1 - CASRRLAGVTDTQYF TGCGCCAGCAGACGACTAGCGGGAGTCACAGATACGCAGTATTTT
TRBJ2-1 - TRBV28 - CASSLFQGLGKEQFF TGTGCCAGCAGCCTATTCCAGGGACTGGGAAAGGAGCAGTTCTTC
TRBJ1-5 - TRBV24-1 - CATGGYGNQPQHF TGTGCCACCGGGGGCTACGGCAATCAGCCCCAGCATTTT
TRBJ2-5 - TRBV21-1 - CASSARLAGDETQYF TGTGCCAGCAGCGCCAGACTAGCGGGAGACGAGACCCAGTACTTC
TRBJ2-3 - TRBV30 - CASLENTDTQYF TGTGCTTCTCTCGAGAACACAGATACGCAGTATTTT
TRBJ2-7 TRBD1 TRBV24-1 - CATSDPSTGDYEQYF TGTGCCACCAGTGACCCATCGACAGGGGACTACGAGCAGTACTTC
TRBJ2-7 TRBD1 TRBV30 - CAWRPTGVSSYEQYF TGTGCCTGGAGGCCGACAGGGGTAAGCTCCTACGAGCAGTACTTC
TRBJ1-2 - TRBV5-1 once CASSLDRAYYGYTF TGCGCCAGCAGCTTGGACAGGGCTTACTATGGCTACACCTTC
TRBJ2-1 TRBD2 TRBV7-2 once CASSSASGRFDNEQFF TGTGCCAGCAGCTCCGCTAGCGGGAGATTCGACAATGAGCAGTTCTTC
TRBJ2-7 - TRBV6-5 - CASSYGGAGSYEQYF TGTGCCAGCAGTTACGGCGGGGCTGGATCCTACGAGCAGTACTTC
TRBJ1-3 - TRBV30 - CAWTGTGNTIYF TGTGCCTGGACAGGCACTGGAAACACCATATATTTT
TRBJ1-2 - TRBV6-5 - CASSGGHRGYTF TGTGCCTCCAGCGGGGGGCATCGTGGCTACACCTTC
TRBJ2-3 - TRBV29-1 - CSAELTRDTQYF TGCAGCGCTGAACTAACGCGGGATACGCAGTATTTT
TRBJ1-2 TRBD1 TRBV28 - CASRRGQGSPGYTF TGTGCCAGCAGGCGAGGACAGGGGTCCCCTGGCTACACCTTC
TRBJ2-1 TRBD2 TRBV29-1 - CSVKREGRPYEQFF TGCAGCGTTAAGCGGGAGGGTCGGCCCTATGAGCAGTTCTTC
TRBJ2-5 TRBD1 TRBV28 - CASRRQGAMEETQYF TGTGCCAGCAGACGACAGGGGGCGATGGAAGAGACCCAGTACTTC
TRBJ2-7 - TRBV5-1 - CASSSNGGGEQYF TGCGCCAGCAGCTCGAATGGGGGAGGTGAGCAGTACTTC
TRBJ1-1 TRBD1 TRBV5-1 - CASSFFAGGTEAFF TGCGCCAGCAGCTTTTTTGCAGGGGGAACTGAAGCTTTCTTT
TRBJ1-2 TRBD1 TRBV3-1/TRBV3-2 - CASSQDQGAGGYTF TGTGCCAGCAGCCAAGATCAGGGGGCAGGCGGCTACACCTTC
TRBJ2-1 TRBD2 TRBV9 - CASSARLAGGGNEQFF TGTGCCAGCAGCGCTCGACTAGCGGGTGGGGGCAATGAGCAGTTCTTC
TRBJ1-1 - TRBV5-1 - CASSLSPGQLNTEAFF TGCGCCAGCAGCTTGAGCCCTGGACAGTTGAACACTGAAGCTTTCTTT